This T cell receptor beta chain is drawn from a study of shared clonotypes between healthy human individuals. Regarding the study as a whole: It was only blood that was sampled, and tissue repertoires likely differ.

This CDR3 region has 14 residues. Trimming pared 5 bases from V and 4 bases from J, leaving 13 bases between. CDR1 and CDR2 from the germline V gene are SGHTA and FQGNSA. Deep-level running was used for the assay. Sequenced by immunoSEQ multiplex PCR; TCRdb stores in-frame clones only, minus some. The sample has 490,000 or so clones, around three quarters seen once. As for this clone: Its specificity is not known.

This TCR came from a woman aged 40 to 50 in good health. Some clones in this sample may be carry-over from other donors' samples. The chain uses TRBV7-2 and TRBJ2-3; D ambiguous. Sequences were obtained from PBMCs. CDR3 protein: CASSPQGSSDTQYF. DNA for the CDR3: TGTGCCAGCAGCCCCCAAGGCAGCTCAGATACGCAGTATTTT.